The source of this T cell receptor beta chain is a study of post-analysis software for immune sequencing data. Across the whole study: Relapsing-remitting, secondary progressive and progressive-relapsing multiple sclerosis were all included among the disease courses.

Sequencing libraries made from TCR beta cDNA carried unique molecular identifiers. The yield from around 1 to 10 million T cells was around 500,000 cDNA molecules in total. TCRdb re-analysed the PCR reads in MiXCR, keeping a single row per CDR3 protein. The sample includes approximately 460,000 distinct CDR3 sequences, 40% to 55% of them seen just once. The V and J ends lost 7 bases and 6 bases respectively, with 8 bases between them. The CDR3 covers 11 residues. The germline CDR1 and CDR2 sequences are SNHLY and FYNNEI. Study-wide points: Strong co-clustering by F measure was evident for samples that had been prepared in the same batch. Multiple sclerosis was associated with a significant reduction in normalized Chao1 diversity relative to controls. The study found TRBV5-6, TRBV5-1 and TRBV20-1 among roughly 5 TRBV segments more frequent in patients than controls.

Only a few counts were recorded for this clonotype. Its antigen is not identified. The rearrangement links TRBV2 to TRBJ2-3, with TRBD1 as a possible D gene (5 bases). The sequence came from a girl aged 10 to 17 with multiple sclerosis. Sequenced material: blood. Here the CDR3 DNA reads TGTGCCAGCACCAGGGCGGATACGCAGTATTTT. It specifies CASTRADTQYF. Looking up the rest from reference TRBV2 and TRBJ2-3 gives the full variable domain: EPEVTQTPSHQVTQMGQEVILRCVPISNHLYFYWYRQILGQKVEFLVSFYNNEISEKSEIFDDQFSVERPDGSNFTLKIRSTKLEDSAMYFCASTRADTQYFGPGTRLTVL.